These T cell receptor beta chains were read from a single sample in a study of blood T cell repertoires in COVID-19. TCRdb's copy holds only in-frame clones and misses some; the assay was immunoSEQ multiplex PCR. The table includes about 100,000 clones, about 85% detected once. Sequences were obtained from peripheral blood. The receptors derive from a man aged 55 to 70 with acute or convalescent COVID-19. Both conserved end residues are part of each CDR3. D genes are given only for firm matches. A row's size may be missing; if present it is once, few, many or a size class.

j_call,d_call,clone_size,v_call,cdr3_aa,cdr3_nt
TRBJ1-2,TRBD1,NA,TRBV6-5,CASKTGTANYGYTF,TGTGCCAGCAAGACCGGGACAGCGAACTATGGCTACACCTTC
TRBJ2-3,TRBD2,NA,TRBV18,CASSQLAGVTDTQYF,TGTGCCAGCTCACAGCTGGCGGGAGTTACAGATACGCAGTATTTT
TRBJ2-2,TRBD1,once,TRBV12-5,CASAPDRGRLGELFF,TGTGCTAGTGCTCCAGACAGGGGGCGGCTCGGGGAGCTGTTTTTT
TRBJ2-2,NA,NA,TRBV29-1,CSGSPTGNTGELFF,TGCAGCGGGAGCCCGACAGGGAACACCGGGGAGCTGTTTTTT
TRBJ2-2,TRBD2,NA,TRBV5-1,CASGRTSGHLANTGELFF,TGCGCCAGCGGAAGGACTAGCGGCCATCTAGCGAACACCGGGGAGCTGTTTTTT
TRBJ2-1,TRBD2,NA,TRBV5-1,CASSLSGRGYNEQFF,TGCGCCAGCAGCTTGAGCGGGAGGGGCTACAATGAGCAGTTCTTC
TRBJ2-1,TRBD1,NA,TRBV7-6,CASSSGQAREQFF,TGTGCCAGCAGCTCAGGACAGGCCAGGGAGCAGTTCTTC
TRBJ2-1,NA,NA,TRBV5-1,CASSLGQATYNEQFF,TGCGCCAGCAGCTTGGGACAGGCTACCTACAATGAGCAGTTCTTC
TRBJ2-2,TRBD1,NA,TRBV9,CASSDRVRGPNTGELFF,TGTGCCAGCAGCGACCGGGTGAGGGGGCCGAACACCGGGGAGCTGTTTTTT
TRBJ2-5,TRBD2,NA,TRBV7-8,CASSRGLAGQETQYF,TGTGCCAGCAGCCGCGGACTAGCGGGACAAGAGACCCAGTACTTC
TRBJ2-1,NA,NA,TRBV6-5,CASSYSWRSGEQFF,TGTGCCAGCAGTTACTCGTGGCGGAGCGGGGAGCAGTTCTTC
TRBJ1-2,NA,NA,TRBV7-3,CASSLTPNYGYTF,TGTGCCAGCAGCCTCACACCCAACTATGGCTACACCTTC
TRBJ2-3,NA,NA,TRBV5-1,CASSFGDTDTQYF,TGCGCCAGCAGCTTCGGGGACACAGATACGCAGTATTTT
TRBJ2-3,TRBD2,NA,TRBV4-3,CASSRLAGGTDTQYF,TGCGCCAGCAGCCGACTAGCGGGGGGCACAGATACGCAGTATTTT
TRBJ2-7,NA,NA,TRBV6-6,CASTPPGSYEQYF,TGTGCCAGCACCCCCCCAGGGTCTTACGAGCAGTACTTC
TRBJ2-3,TRBD2,once,TRBV5-5,CASSPLAGADTQYF,TGTGCCAGCAGCCCGCTAGCGGGGGCGGATACGCAGTATTTT
TRBJ2-1,TRBD2,NA,TRBV9,CASSVVGAGVVDEQFF,TGTGCCAGCAGCGTAGTGGGAGCGGGGGTTGTTGATGAGCAGTTCTTC
TRBJ1-2,NA,NA,TRBV29-1,CSVASYGYTF,TGCAGCGTTGCCTCCTATGGCTACACCTTC
TRBJ1-4,NA,NA,TRBV30,CAWGGLGNEKLFF,TGTGCCTGGGGGGGGCTGGGGAATGAAAAACTGTTTTTT
TRBJ2-3,TRBD2,NA,TRBV7-2,CASSFRAGWGTDTQYF,TGTGCCAGCAGCTTTAGAGCGGGGTGGGGAACAGATACGCAGTATTTT
TRBJ2-1,TRBD1,NA,TRBV3-1/TRBV3-2,CASSQPRTGKNEQFF,TGTGCCAGCAGCCAACCCAGGACAGGGAAAAATGAGCAGTTCTTC
TRBJ2-5,NA,once,TRBV3-1/TRBV3-2,CASSQGREETQYF,TGTGCCAGCAGCCAAGGGAGAGAAGAGACCCAGTACTTC
TRBJ1-4,NA,NA,TRBV5-1,CASSFGQGREKLFF,TGCGCCAGCAGCTTTGGCCAGGGGCGGGAAAAACTGTTTTTT
TRBJ2-1,NA,NA,TRBV6-5,CASRGGPPYDEQFF,TGTGCCAGCCGAGGAGGGCCCCCTTATGATGAGCAGTTCTTC
TRBJ2-5,NA,NA,TRBV5-6,CASSMDRKETQYF,TGTGCCAGCAGCATGGACAGAAAAGAGACCCAGTACTTC
TRBJ2-7,TRBD2,NA,TRBV7-2,CASSPRTSGTGEQYF,TGTGCCAGCAGCCCCCGGACTAGCGGGACCGGCGAGCAGTACTTC
TRBJ1-2,NA,few,TRBV4-3,CASSQDQRSRGYTF,TGCGCCAGCAGCCAAGATCAACGATCGAGGGGCTACACCTTC
TRBJ1-1,NA,NA,TRBV7-2,CASSRDRTNTEAFF,TGTGCCAGCAGTCGCGACAGGACGAACACTGAAGCTTTCTTT
TRBJ1-2,TRBD1,once,TRBV29-1,CSVILRGTNYGYTF,TGCAGCGTTATCCTCAGGGGGACCAACTATGGCTACACCTTC
TRBJ2-5,TRBD2,NA,TRBV7-9,CASRAPGRGETQYF,TGTGCCAGCAGGGCCCCCGGGCGGGGGGAGACCCAGTACTTC
TRBJ1-4,TRBD1,NA,TRBV9,CASSVGTGDEKLFF,TGTGCCAGCAGCGTAGGGACAGGGGACGAAAAACTGTTTTTT
TRBJ1-2,NA,NA,TRBV7-2,CASSLRGGGDYGYTF,TGTGCCAGCAGCCTTAGGGGCGGGGGAGATTATGGCTACACCTTC
TRBJ2-1,TRBD2,NA,TRBV2,CASSEALGREGAYEQFF,TGTGCCAGCAGTGAAGCGCTGGGGCGGGAGGGGGCCTATGAGCAGTTCTTC
TRBJ1-1,NA,NA,TRBV9,CASSVSGGYTEAFF,TGTGCCAGCAGCGTCTCGGGGGGATACACTGAAGCTTTCTTT
TRBJ2-3,NA,NA,TRBV29-1,CSVGPGPDTQYF,TGCAGCGTTGGTCCAGGGCCAGATACGCAGTATTTT
TRBJ2-1,TRBD2,once,TRBV5-1,CASSIPRGGSYNEQFF,TGCGCCAGCAGCATACCGCGGGGGGGCTCCTACAATGAGCAGTTCTTC